The sequence of this TCR beta chain was determined in a study of neurological immune-mediated disorders. Regarding the study as a whole: It was HTLV-1-associated myelopathy that showed the most TCR clonal expansion, while multiple sclerosis showed the least, falling below healthy controls.

This clonotype was detected ten times or more. The antigen is undetermined. This CDR3 is built from 14 residues. V lost 8 bases, J lost 6 bases, and 19 bases lay in between. The germline V gene has CDR1 SGHTA and CDR2 FQGNSA. The cDNA came from 5'RACE with 10-nucleotide random UMIs. Over 170 million TCR-beta sequences, together covering 15-18 subjects, were produced by every individual sequencing run that was carried out. MiXCR, run by TCRdb on the 5' RACE reads, gives a single entry per CDR3 protein. The table lists under 60,000 distinct CDR3 sequences, over 9% of them singletons. The chain employs TRBV7-2 and TRBJ1-2; D is perhaps TRBD1 (6 bases). The sample comprised PBMCs. The TCR was taken from a woman aged 40 to 55 with HTLV-1-associated myelopathy (HAM/TSP). CDR3 nucleotides: TGTGCCAGCGGATCCCCCGGGGGCGTCAATGGCTACACCTTC. It yields the protein CASGSPGGVNGYTF.